This section outlines one T cell receptor (beta chain) sequence together with its context. Its antigen is undetermined. This table comes from immunoSEQ multiplex PCR, and its TCRdb copy is limited to in-frame clones, with some not included. The sample lists around 200,000 clones; roughly 88% were seen once. This entry belongs to a study of T cell responses to AZD1222 COVID-19 vaccine. Study-level background: Second-dose timings of about 4 or about 12 weeks were pooled.

Notes on the study in general: Dominant CD4 TCR responses targeted spike regions 160-218 and 743-854. Baseline serology detected seropositivity in only six or seven AZD1222 recipients. Donors in the cohort were predominantly white British and more often female, and clonal diversity was possibly underestimated.

CDR3 length: 15 amino acids. Germline CDR1 LGHDT, CDR2 YNNKEL (reference sequence). Deletions cut 1 base from V and 5 bases from J, with 13 bases between. Sample: peripheral blood, taken on day 0 of AZD1222 vaccination. The sequence came from an adult in good health. V usage is TRBV3-1 (or the pseudogene TRBV3-2) and J usage is TRBJ2-3; D may be TRBD2 (5 bases). The CDR3 DNA reads TGTGCCAGCAGCCAAGCGGCTAGCCGGAGAGATACGCAGTATTTT. Translating it yields CASSQAASRRDTQYF.